The 2 T cell receptor beta chains in this list originate from one sample, sequenced in a study of T cell responses to AZD1222 COVID-19 vaccine. Assay used: immunoSEQ multiplex PCR; TCRdb lists only in-frame clones, some missing. The table includes about 120,000 clones, more than 80% detected once. The specimen was peripheral blood, collected on day 0 of AZD1222 vaccination. These receptors were taken from an adult in good health.

This clone was detected a few times. This sequence joins TRBV7-3 and TRBJ2-3; D gene ambiguous. V dropped 2 bases and J dropped 2 bases, with 17 bases sitting between them. The CDR3 has 17 residues. The V gene's germline CDR1 is SGHTA and CDR2 FQGTGA. The CDR3 DNA is TGTGCCAGCAGCTTATATGCGTCCAGAGGTTACACAGATACGCAGTATTTT. It specifies CASSLYASRGYTDTQYF.

The chain joins TRBV28 to TRBJ1-4; D might be TRBD1 (6 bases). The CDR3 sequence is 15 residues long. V lost 6 bases to trimming and J lost 5 bases, with 16 bases between them. The V gene's germline CDR1 is MDHEN and CDR2 SYDVKM. In DNA form, the CDR3 reads TGTGCCAGCAGACCTATCCGGGACACCAATGAAAAACTGTTTTTT. Translated: CASRPIRDTNEKLFF.